This TCR beta chain emerged from a study of shared clonotypes between healthy human individuals. Data came from immunoSEQ multiplex PCR; TCRdb stores just in-frame clones and leaves some out. The sample consists of hundreds of thousands of clones, around 96% of them appearing once. Germline CDR1 and CDR2: MDHEN and SYDVKM. The CDR3 contains 15 residues. The V segment lost 6 bases and the J segment 4 bases; nucleotides outside the gene matches: 9. J is TRBJ2-1 and V is TRBV28; TRBD2 matches at 7 bases. The sequenced sample was naive CD4+ T cells sorted from blood. Sample subset: CD45RA+ positively selected. This receptor was obtained from a woman aged 30 to 39 in good health. CDR3 sequence: CASSVGGRHYNEQFF. The CDR3 DNA reads as TGTGCCAGCAGCGTCGGCGGGAGACATTACAATGAGCAGTTCTTC.